One and the same sample provided the 29 T cell receptor beta chains below, sequenced in a study of radiotherapy plus CTLA-4 blockade in lung cancer (dated by TCRdb to 2016 to 2018). Library preparation employed the immunoSEQ multiplex PCR assay. TCRdb provides this immuneACCESS table in a form limited to in-frame rearrangements. Some clones are lacking; in checked studies, under half of them reflect an unresolved V gene, and why the rest are absent is not known. The sample contains about 110,000 clones, more than 75% of them found a single time. The ten top clones hold over 2% of the sample. The starting material was peripheral blood, obtained from a patient treated with radiotherapy plus ipilimumab. These receptors were taken from a human donor with non-small cell lung cancer that progressed on radiotherapy plus ipilimumab. Some clones in this sample may be carry-over from other donors' samples.

This chain joins TRBV4-3 and TRBJ2-1; 10 positions match TRBD2. V trimming: 2 bases; J trimming: 8 bases; junction bases outside the gene matches: 6. Germline CDR1 and CDR2: LGHNA and YSLEER. The CDR3 runs to 15 residues. As DNA, the CDR3 is TGCGCCAGCAGCCAAAAGCGGGGGGGCTCCTATGAGCAGTTCTTC. Translation: CASSQKRGGSYEQFF.

This clone appeared a single time. The chain carries TRBV7-9 and TRBJ2-7; 7 bases are a match to TRBD2. The germline V gene encodes CDR1 SEHNR and CDR2 FQNEAQ (reference sequence). This CDR3 contains 15 residues. The V segment lost 5 bases and the J segment 5 bases; nucleotides outside the gene matches: 12. CDR3 coding DNA: TGTGCCAGCAGCCCCGGGGAGGGCACTTTGCACGAGCAGTACTTC. Translation: CASSPGEGTLHEQYF.

The J gene is TRBJ2-7, the V gene TRBV7-9, with unresolved D. Trimming pared 6 bases from V and 0 bases from J, leaving 9 bases between. Germline lookup yields CDR1 SEHNR and CDR2 FQNEAQ (reference sequence). CDR3 length equals 13 residues. The CDR3 region is CASRGRNSYEQYF. The DNA for the CDR3 is TGTGCCAGCAGAGGCAGGAACTCCTACGAGCAGTACTTC. The full variable domain, completed using reference TRBV7-9 and TRBJ2-7, is DTGVSQNPRHKITKRGQNVTFRCDPISEHNRLYWYRQTLGQGPEFLTYFQNEAQLEKSRLLSDRFSAERPKGSFSTLEIQRTEQGDSAMYLCASRGRNSYEQYFGPGTRLTVT.

The J gene is TRBJ2-2, the V gene TRBV27; D unresolved. Trimming shortened V by 3 bases and J by 1 base, and 6 bases separated the two germline ends. There are 14 residues in the CDR3. CDR1 MNHEY and CDR2 SMNVEV come from the germline V gene (reference sequence). The CDR3: CASSFRRNTGELFF. The CDR3 coding sequence is TGTGCCAGCAGTTTTAGGCGGAACACCGGGGAGCTGTTTTTT.

The chain links TRBV9 to TRBJ2-5; D not resolved. V gave up 1 base and J gave up 5 bases, with 6 bases separating them. Germline V gene lookup returns CDR1 SGDLS and CDR2 YYNGEE. The CDR3 consists of 12 residues. CDR3: CASSVNDETQYF. The CDR3, as DNA: TGTGCCAGCAGCGTAAACGATGAGACCCAGTACTTC.

The rearrangement uses TRBV18 and TRBJ2-7; the D gene is possibly TRBD1 (6 bases). Germline V gene data show CDR1 as KGHSH and CDR2 as LQKENI. The length of the CDR3 is 17 residues. V dropped 2 bases and J dropped 0 bases, with 17 bases sitting between them. Here the CDR3 reads CASSPLAGAILSYEQYF. Here the CDR3 DNA reads TGTGCCAGCTCACCATTGGCAGGGGCCATACTCTCCTACGAGCAGTACTTC.

The V gene is TRBV5-1, the J gene TRBJ2-1, with 11 nucleotides matching TRBD1. Unmatched junction bases numbered 10, after V lost 4 bases and J lost 7 bases. CDR1 is SGHRS, CDR2 YFSETQ, per germline. The CDR3 sequence is 16 residues long. CDR3 DNA sequence: TGCGCCAGCAGCCCGTTTAGGACAGGGGGCTATAATGAGCAGTTCTTC. As protein: CASSPFRTGGYNEQFF.

This CDR3 is CASSQNSRSSGANVLTF. CDR3 DNA: TGCGCCAGCAGCCAGAACAGCCGGAGCTCTGGGGCCAACGTCCTGACTTTC. This chain links TRBV4-1 with TRBJ2-6; no reliable D call. Deletions cut 3 bases from V and 0 bases from J, with 12 bases between. CDR1 and CDR2 (germline): MGHRA, YSYEKL. This CDR3 is built from 17 residues.

The chain joins TRBV18 to TRBJ2-3, with D unclear. The V end was cut by 3 bases, the J end by 4 bases, with 11 bases between. Per germline, CDR1 KGHSH and CDR2 LQKENI. The CDR3 consists of 14 residues. DNA of the CDR3: TGTGCCAGCTCACCTACTGGAGCTCCAGATACGCAGTATTTT. Amino acids: CASSPTGAPDTQYF.

CDR3 sequence: CASSYRSGGESNTGELFF. The CDR3 DNA reads TGTGCCAGCAGCTACCGTAGCGGGGGGGAATCGAACACCGGGGAGCTGTTTTTT. J is TRBJ2-2 and V is TRBV11-2; 11 bases map to TRBD2. Germline values: CDR1 SGHAT, CDR2 FQNNGV. The CDR3 runs 18 residues. V was pared by 4 bases and J by 0 bases, with 7 bases of the junction left unmatched.

This clone was observed a handful of times. The chain is built from TRBV9 and TRBJ1-2; TRBD1 agrees at 8 bases. The V gene's germline CDR1 is SGDLS and CDR2 YYNGEE. The junction had 7 bases not matched to a gene; V was cut back by 0 bases and J by 6 bases. This CDR3 comprises 15 residues. This CDR3 reads CASSVDGQGGDGYTF. The CDR3 nucleotides read TGTGCCAGCAGCGTAGACGGACAGGGAGGTGATGGCTACACCTTC.

The chain is built from TRBV6-1 and TRBJ1-2; 10 bases align to TRBD1. Per germline, CDR1 MNHNS and CDR2 SASEGT. The CDR3 is made up of 15 amino acids. Losses at the gene ends were 4 bases for V and 6 bases for J; bases not matched to a gene: 8. The CDR3 loop is CASSVGTGVYDGYTF. The CDR3 DNA follows: TGTGCCAGCAGTGTTGGGACAGGGGTGTATGATGGCTACACCTTC.

In this sample, this clone turned up a few times. The rearrangement joins TRBV18 to TRBJ2-1; D gene ambiguous. V lost 6 bases, J lost 5 bases, and 11 bases lay in between. The CDR3 covers 13 residues. Germline V gene sequence: CDR1 KGHSH, CDR2 LQKENI. CDR3 sequence: CASSGVQHNEQFF. The CDR3 DNA follows: TGTGCCAGCTCCGGTGTCCAACACAATGAGCAGTTCTTC.

This rearrangement joins TRBV6-4 to TRBJ2-6, with D tentatively TRBD1 (6 bases). The CDR3 sequence is 16 residues long. Germline V gene lookup returns CDR1 MRHNA and CDR2 SNTAGT. Trimming cost V 2 bases and J 1 base, with 9 bases left between them. Here the CDR3 DNA reads TGTGCCAGCAGTGACGGTACAGGGTCTGGGGCCAACGTCCTGACTTTC. Translating gives CASSDGTGSGANVLTF.

This chain connects TRBV25-1 to TRBJ1-2; D is unresolved. The V end was cut by 5 bases, the J end by 3 bases, with 16 bases between. Germline lookup yields CDR1 MGHDK and CDR2 SYGVNS. The CDR3 sequence is 15 residues long. The CDR3 is CASSRPPVPYYGYTF. CDR3 nucleotides: TGTGCCAGCAGTCGGCCCCCCGTCCCGTACTATGGCTACACCTTC.

About this clone: Since a much larger clone is just one base distant, this may be a read error. The chain has TRBV7-7 and TRBJ1-6; D possibly corresponds to TRBD1 (6 bases). Germline V gives CDR1 SSHAT, CDR2 FNYEAQ (reference sequence). CDR3 size: 14 residues. The CDR3 DNA is TGCGCCAGCCGCCGGGACAACCATAATTCACCCCTCCACTTT. It yields the protein CASRRDNHNSPLHF. Looking up the rest from reference TRBV7-7 and TRBJ1-6 gives the full variable domain: GAGVSQSPRYKVTKRGQDVTLRCDPISSHATLYWYQQALGQGPEFLTYFNYEAQPDKSGLPSDRFSAERPEGSISTLTIQRTEQRDSAMYRCASRRDNHNSPLHFGNGTRLTVT.

This chain uses TRBV10-3 with TRBJ2-1; possible D gene TRBD1, 5 bases. Looked up from germline, CDR1 is ENHRY and CDR2 is SYGVKD. The CDR3 is 15 residues long. V lost 2 bases to trimming and J lost 7 bases, with 15 bases between them. CDR3 in amino acids: CAISEERQWLNEQFF. CDR3 in DNA: TGTGCCATCAGTGAGGAGAGACAGTGGCTGAATGAGCAGTTCTTC.

As to this clone: Other DNA sequences in the same sample also yield this CDR3. J is TRBJ1-2 and V is TRBV6-5; D is unclear. CDR1 and CDR2 (germline): MNHEY, SVGAGI. Trimming stripped 2 bases from V and 0 bases from J, with 4 bases between. This CDR3 has 13 residues. The CDR3 nucleotides read TGTGCCAGCAGTTACGTACCTAACTATGGCTACACCTTC. Translation gives CASSYVPNYGYTF.

This chain's CDR3 is CASSLGLETQYF. In DNA form, the CDR3 reads TGTGCCAGCAGCTTAGGGCTTGAGACCCAGTACTTC. This sequence joins TRBV7-9 and TRBJ2-5; D gene ambiguous. The CDR3 has 12 residues. V lost 1 base and J lost 5, with 5 bases in between. In germline, CDR1 is SEHNR, CDR2 FQNEAQ (reference sequence).

The chain recombines TRBV10-3 with TRBJ2-5; 7 bases are shared with TRBD1. Per germline, CDR1 ENHRY and CDR2 SYGVKD. Unmatched junction bases numbered 8, after V lost 5 bases and J lost 2 bases. The CDR3 consists of 15 residues. CDR3 sequence reads: CAISRGQPMQETQYF. CDR3 sequence (DNA): TGTGCCATCAGTAGGGGACAGCCCATGCAAGAGACCCAGTACTTC.

The gene calls are TRBV11-2 and TRBJ1-2; 9 nucleotides line up with TRBD1. The CDR3 has 14 residues. Unmatched junction bases numbered 7, after V lost 3 bases and J lost 8 bases. Germline V gene data show CDR1 as SGHAT and CDR2 as FQNNGV. CDR3 DNA: TGTGCCAGCAGCTTCACCGGGACAGGGAGCGGCTACACCTTC. It specifies CASSFTGTGSGYTF. The entire variable domain, with the rest obtained from reference TRBV11-2 and TRBJ1-2, is as follows: EAGVAQSPRYKIIEKRQSVAFWCNPISGHATLYWYQQILGQGPKLLIQFQNNGVVDDSQLPKDRFSAERLKGVDSTLKIQPAKLEDSAVYLCASSFTGTGSGYTFGSGTRLTVV.

The chain carries TRBV4-3 and TRBJ2-4, with D perhaps matching TRBD2 (6 bases). V was trimmed by 9 bases and J by 9 bases, leaving 24 bases between them. Germline CDR1 reads LGHNA; CDR2 reads YSLEER. There are 15 residues in the CDR3. CDR3 loop: CASKQAIVRGGIQYF. CDR3 sequence (DNA): TGCGCCAGTAAGCAAGCGATTGTACGGGGAGGCATTCAGTACTTC.

J is TRBJ2-3 and V is TRBV18; a possible D gene is TRBD2 (5 bases). Germline CDR1 and CDR2: KGHSH and LQKENI. V shed 0 bases and J shed 3 bases, with 7 bases lying between them. The CDR3 totals 14 residues. DNA for the CDR3: TGTGCCAGCTCACCACCGTCGGGGACAGATACGCAGTATTTT. It is translated as CASSPPSGTDTQYF.

V usage is TRBV28 and J usage is TRBJ1-6; D call uncertain. This CDR3 is 12 amino acids long. The V gene lost 0 bases and the J gene lost 15 bases, with 9 bases spanning the gap. Looked up from germline, CDR1 is MDHEN and CDR2 is SYDVKM. This CDR3 reads CASSLWAVGLHF. As DNA, the CDR3 is TGTGCCAGCAGTTTATGGGCAGTAGGCCTCCACTTT.

The V and J genes are TRBV5-1 and TRBJ1-5, with TRBD1 as a possible D gene (6 bases). Germline V gene lookup returns CDR1 SGHRS and CDR2 YFSETQ. The CDR3 is 13 residues long. Trimming removed 0 bases from V and 6 bases from J, with 7 bases in between. The CDR3 region has the DNA TGCGCCAGCAGCTTGGGAGGGGGTCAGCCCCAGCATTTT. Translation: CASSLGGGQPQHF. Supplemented by reference TRBV5-1 and TRBJ1-5, the full variable domain reads KAGVTQTPRYLIKTRGQQVTLSCSPISGHRSVSWYQQTPGQGLQFLFEYFSETQRNKGNFPGRFSGRQFSNSRSEMNVSTLELGDSALYLCASSLGGGQPQHFGDGTRLSIL.

The chain recombines TRBV4-2 with TRBJ1-2, with a tentative D call TRBD1 (5 bases). The V end was cut by 3 bases, the J end by 4 bases, with 18 bases between. CDR1 and CDR2 from the germline V gene are LGHNA and YNFKEQ. CDR3 length: 16 amino acids. DNA for the CDR3: TGTGCCAGCAGCCAGACGGAGGGGCGGACTGTCTATGGCTACACCTTC. Residues: CASSQTEGRTVYGYTF.

The chain recombines TRBV7-5 with TRBJ2-7; TRBD2, as called in the table, went unchecked against the DNA. TRBV7-5 corresponds to a pseudogene. The CDR3 has 15 residues. CDR3 coding DNA: TGTGTCAGAGTACCTCTCGGCGCGGATCCCCACGAGCAGTACTTC. Translating it yields CVRVPLGADPHEQYF.

The chain is built from TRBV18 and TRBJ2-1, with a weak D call TRBD1 (5 bases). This CDR3 contains 14 residues. Germline V CDR1 and CDR2: KGHSH, LQKENI. The V end was cut by 4 bases, the J end by 4 bases, with 11 bases between. CDR3 amino acids: CASSQGRPYNEQFF. The DNA of the CDR3 is TGTGCCAGCTCACAGGGGCGTCCTTACAATGAGCAGTTCTTC. The full variable domain, rest sourced from reference TRBV18 and TRBJ2-1, is NAGVMQNPRHLVRRRGQEARLRCSPMKGHSHVYWYRQLPEEGLKFMVYLQKENIIDESGMPKERFSAEFPKEGPSILRIQQVVRGDSAAYFCASSQGRPYNEQFFGPGTRLTVL.

This chain uses TRBV7-3 with TRBJ1-6; D uncertain. The CDR3 sequence is 13 residues long. V gave up 2 bases and J gave up 10 bases, with 9 bases separating them. The germline V gene has CDR1 SGHTA and CDR2 FQGTGA. The CDR3 sequence is CASSLGLESPLHF. CDR3 nucleotide sequence: TGTGCCAGCAGCTTAGGTCTGGAATCACCCCTCCACTTT.